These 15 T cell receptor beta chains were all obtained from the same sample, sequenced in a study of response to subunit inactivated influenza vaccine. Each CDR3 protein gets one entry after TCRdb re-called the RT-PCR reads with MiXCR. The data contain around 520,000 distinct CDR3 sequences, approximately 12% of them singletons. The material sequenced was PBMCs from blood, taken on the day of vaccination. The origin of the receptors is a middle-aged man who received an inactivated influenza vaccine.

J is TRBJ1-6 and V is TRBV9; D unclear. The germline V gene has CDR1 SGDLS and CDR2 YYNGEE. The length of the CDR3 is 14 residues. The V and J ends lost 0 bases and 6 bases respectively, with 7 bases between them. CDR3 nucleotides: TGTGCCAGCAGCGTAGTACCAGTTAATTCACCCCTCCACTTT. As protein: CASSVVPVNSPLHF.

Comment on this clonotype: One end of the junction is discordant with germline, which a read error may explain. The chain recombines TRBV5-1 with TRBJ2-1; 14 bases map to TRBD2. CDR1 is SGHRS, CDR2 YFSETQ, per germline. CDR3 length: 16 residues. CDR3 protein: CASSRQTSGGVYEQFF. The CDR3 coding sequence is TGCGCCAGCAGTCGCCAGACTAGCGGGGGGGTTTATGAACAGTTCTTC.

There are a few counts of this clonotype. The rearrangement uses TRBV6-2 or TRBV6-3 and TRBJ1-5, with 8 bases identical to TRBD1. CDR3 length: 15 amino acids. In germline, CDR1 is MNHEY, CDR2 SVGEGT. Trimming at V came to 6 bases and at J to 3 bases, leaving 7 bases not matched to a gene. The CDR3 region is CASRPGTGYNQPQHF. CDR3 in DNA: TGTGCCAGCAGGCCCGGGACAGGCTACAATCAGCCCCAGCATTTT.

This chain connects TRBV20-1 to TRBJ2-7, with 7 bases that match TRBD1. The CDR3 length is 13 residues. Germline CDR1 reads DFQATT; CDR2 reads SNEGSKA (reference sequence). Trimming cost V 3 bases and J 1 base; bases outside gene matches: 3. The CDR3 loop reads CSARTGRSYEQYF. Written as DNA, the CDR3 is TGCAGTGCTAGGACAGGGAGATCCTACGAGCAGTACTTC.

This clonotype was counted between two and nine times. The CDR3 DNA is TGTGCCAGCAGCTCACTCAACAGGGTTGAGACCCAGTACTTC. It specifies CASSSLNRVETQYF. The genes are TRBV7-9 and TRBJ2-5; a possible D gene is TRBD1 (6 bases). Germline values: CDR1 SEHNR, CDR2 FQNEAQ (reference sequence). Trimming shortened V by 4 bases and J by 5 bases, and 14 bases separated the two germline ends. The CDR3 extends over 14 amino acids. Full variable domain (remainder filled in from reference TRBV7-9 and TRBJ2-5): DTGVSQNPRHKITKRGQNVTFRCDPISEHNRLYWYRQTLGQGPEFLTYFQNEAQLEKSRLLSDRFSAERPKGSFSTLEIQRTEQGDSAMYLCASSSLNRVETQYFGPGTRLLVL.

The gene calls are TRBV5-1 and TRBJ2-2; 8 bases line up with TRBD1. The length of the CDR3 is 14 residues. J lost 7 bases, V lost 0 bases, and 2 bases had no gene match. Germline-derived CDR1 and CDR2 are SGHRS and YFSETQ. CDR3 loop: CASSLETGVGELFF. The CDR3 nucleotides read TGCGCCAGCAGCTTGGAGACAGGGGTCGGGGAGCTGTTTTTT.

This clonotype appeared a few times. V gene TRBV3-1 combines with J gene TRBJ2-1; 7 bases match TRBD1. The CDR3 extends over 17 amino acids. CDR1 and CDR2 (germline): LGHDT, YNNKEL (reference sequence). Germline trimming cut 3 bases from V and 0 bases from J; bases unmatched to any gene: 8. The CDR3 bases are TGTGCCAGCAGCCACTTCGGGACAGAGGGCTCCTACAATGAGCAGTTCTTC. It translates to CASSHFGTEGSYNEQFF.

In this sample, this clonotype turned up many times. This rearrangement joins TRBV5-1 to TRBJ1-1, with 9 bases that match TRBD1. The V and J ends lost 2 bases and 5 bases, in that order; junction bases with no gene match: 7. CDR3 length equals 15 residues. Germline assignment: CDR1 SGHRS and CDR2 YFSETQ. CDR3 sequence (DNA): TGCGCCAGCAGCTTACAGGGGGCTGGTGGGACTGAAGCTTTCTTT. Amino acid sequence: CASSLQGAGGTEAFF.

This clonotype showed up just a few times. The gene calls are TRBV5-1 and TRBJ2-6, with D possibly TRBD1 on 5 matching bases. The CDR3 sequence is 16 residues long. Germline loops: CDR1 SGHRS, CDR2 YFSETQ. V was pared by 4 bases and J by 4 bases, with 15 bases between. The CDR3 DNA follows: TGCGCCAGCAGCCAGACCCAGGGCTCCGGGGCCAACGTCCTGACTTTC. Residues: CASSQTQGSGANVLTF.

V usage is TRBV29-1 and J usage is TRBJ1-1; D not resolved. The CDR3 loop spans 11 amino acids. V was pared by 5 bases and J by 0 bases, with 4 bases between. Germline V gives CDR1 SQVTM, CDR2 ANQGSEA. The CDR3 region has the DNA TGCAGCGTTCTCGTGAACACTGAAGCTTTCTTT. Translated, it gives CSVLVNTEAFF. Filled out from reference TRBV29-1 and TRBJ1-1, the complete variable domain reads SAVISQKPSRDICQRGTSLTIQCQVDSQVTMMFWYRQQPGQSLTLIATANQGSEATYESGFVIDKFPISRPNLTFSTLTVSNMSPEDSSIYLCSVLVNTEAFFGQGTRLTVV.

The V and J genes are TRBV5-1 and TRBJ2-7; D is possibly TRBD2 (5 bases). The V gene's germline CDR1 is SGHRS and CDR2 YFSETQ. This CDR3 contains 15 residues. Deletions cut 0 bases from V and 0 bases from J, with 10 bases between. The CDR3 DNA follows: TGCGCCAGCAGCTTGGGAGGGCAGACCTCCTACGAGCAGTACTTC. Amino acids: CASSLGGQTSYEQYF.

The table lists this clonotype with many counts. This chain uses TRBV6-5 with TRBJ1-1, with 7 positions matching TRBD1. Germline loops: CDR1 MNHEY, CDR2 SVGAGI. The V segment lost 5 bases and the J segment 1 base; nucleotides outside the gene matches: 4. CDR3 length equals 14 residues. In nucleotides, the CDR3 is TGTGCCAGCAGTAACACAGGGGCGAACACTGAAGCTTTCTTT. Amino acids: CASSNTGANTEAFF.

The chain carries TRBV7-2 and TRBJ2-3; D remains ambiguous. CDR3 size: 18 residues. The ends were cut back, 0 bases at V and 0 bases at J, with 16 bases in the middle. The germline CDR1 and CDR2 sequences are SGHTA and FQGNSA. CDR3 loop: CASSLAHGSGSSTDTQYF. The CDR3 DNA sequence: TGTGCCAGCAGCTTAGCGCATGGGTCGGGTTCTAGCACAGATACGCAGTATTTT.

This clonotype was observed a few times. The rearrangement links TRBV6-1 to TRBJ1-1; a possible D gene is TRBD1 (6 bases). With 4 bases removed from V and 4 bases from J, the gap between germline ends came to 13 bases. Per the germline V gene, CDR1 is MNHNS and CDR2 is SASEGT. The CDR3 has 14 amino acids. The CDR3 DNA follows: TGTGCCAGCAGTGTACAAGGGGGTAGCACTGAAGCTTTCTTT. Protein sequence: CASSVQGGSTEAFF.

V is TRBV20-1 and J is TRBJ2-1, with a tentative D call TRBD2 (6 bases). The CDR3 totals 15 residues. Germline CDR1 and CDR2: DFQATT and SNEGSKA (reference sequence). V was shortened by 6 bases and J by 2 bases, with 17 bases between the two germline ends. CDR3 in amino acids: CSAQDYPATYNEQFF. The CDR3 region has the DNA TGCAGTGCGCAGGACTATCCAGCGACCTACAATGAGCAGTTCTTC.